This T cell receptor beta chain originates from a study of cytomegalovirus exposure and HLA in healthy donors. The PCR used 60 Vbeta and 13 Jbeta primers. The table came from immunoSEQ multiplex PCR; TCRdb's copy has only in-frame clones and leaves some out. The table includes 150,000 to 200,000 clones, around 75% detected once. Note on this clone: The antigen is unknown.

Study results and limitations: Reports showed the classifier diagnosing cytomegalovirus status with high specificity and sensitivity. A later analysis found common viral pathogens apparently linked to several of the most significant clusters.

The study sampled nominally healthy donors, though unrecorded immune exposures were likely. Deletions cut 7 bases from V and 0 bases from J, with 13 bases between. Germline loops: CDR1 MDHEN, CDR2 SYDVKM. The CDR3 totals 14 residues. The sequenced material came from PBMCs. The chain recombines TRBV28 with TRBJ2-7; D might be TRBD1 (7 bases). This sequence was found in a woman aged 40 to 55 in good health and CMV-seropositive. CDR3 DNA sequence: TGTGCCAGCAATGGCGGGACAGCCTCCTACGAGCAGTACTTC. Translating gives CASNGGTASYEQYF.